These T cell receptor beta chains were read from a single sample in a study of cytomegalovirus exposure and HLA in healthy donors. TCRdb's copy holds only in-frame clones and misses some; the assay was immunoSEQ multiplex PCR. Of 150,000 or so clones listed, about four fifths are singletons. Sequencing input: PBMCs. The receptors here all came from a woman between 18 and 29 years old in good health and CMV-seropositive. Both conserved end residues are trimmed from each CDR3.

J gene	V gene	CDR3 protein
TRBJ2-1	TRBV4-3	ASSQGRRTYNEQF
TRBJ2-2	TRBV6-5	ASSERLGAYGELF
TRBJ1-1	TRBV25-1	ASSGTGTGISEAF
TRBJ1-5	TRBV27	ASSLYPNQPQH
TRBJ2-1	TRBV19	ASSIWDSYNEQF
TRBJ1-6	TRBV15	ATSRNTGTQRNSPLH
TRBJ2-2	TRBV11-3	ASSPAGTVTGELF
TRBJ1-2	TRBV2	ASSARDRAQYFYGYT
TRBJ1-2	TRBV6-5	ASPPPGYT
TRBJ2-5	TRBV7-2	ASSPGQGWVETQY
TRBJ2-7	TRBV6-5	ASSYGAGTYEQY
TRBJ1-2	TRBV4-3	ASSQELQGSYGYT
TRBJ2-7	TRBV19	ASSTPGLSYEQY
TRBJ2-1	TRBV5-5	ASSPQARGPNEQF
TRBJ1-2	TRBV6-5	ASRTDRGTNYGYT
TRBJ2-5	TRBV14	ASSRVNSGGARRETQY
TRBJ1-4	TRBV6-1	ASTLTGANEKLF
TRBJ1-4	TRBV28	ASSTTVPNEKLF
TRBJ2-7	TRBV28	ASNSPGLGYEQY
TRBJ1-1	TRBV21-1	ASSTLDREFMNTEAF
TRBJ1-5	TRBV7-2	ASSPRSNWNQPQH
TRBJ1-1	TRBV19	ASSRDRGYNMNTEAF
TRBJ2-5	TRBV10-3	AISESKWYGQGEETQY
TRBJ2-7	TRBV9	ASSPHSGTVEYEQY